This TCR beta chain was documented in a study of blood T cells in healthy people across ages. Germline CDR1 SEHNR, CDR2 FQNEAQ (reference sequence). The CDR3 is 15 residues long. Trimming pared 5 bases from V and 6 bases from J, leaving 16 bases between. A J-beta primer mix and a sample-barcoded 5' primer were used in a second PCR of roughly 6 to 12 cycles. TCRdb reprocessed the 5' RACE reads with MiXCR, giving one entry per CDR3 protein. The data show more than 500,000 distinct CDR3 sequences, with over 25% seen just once and under 4.5% held by the top ten. This clonotype was seen a few times. These sequences were also reported in another study, on T cells of mothers and their children.

The genes are TRBV7-9 and TRBJ1-4, with D possibly TRBD1 on 6 matching bases. Input material: blood. The source of this sequence is a boy between 2 and 10 years old in good health. CDR3 region: CASSRLQGLDEKLFF. CDR3 in DNA: TGTGCCAGCAGCAGATTGCAGGGGTTGGATGAAAAACTGTTTTTT. Together with reference TRBV7-9 and TRBJ1-4, the CDR3 gives the full variable domain: DTGVSQNPRHKITKRGQNVTFRCDPISEHNRLYWYRQTLGQGPEFLTYFQNEAQLEKSRLLSDRFSAERPKGSFSTLEIQRTEQGDSAMYLCASSRLQGLDEKLFFGSGTQLSVL.